Shown below are 31 T cell receptor beta chains from a single sample sequenced in a study of blood T cell repertoires in COVID-19. Measured with immunoSEQ multiplex PCR; TCRdb has only the in-frame clones, and not every one. The sample lists some 200,000 clones, roughly 94% occurring once. The sample taken for sequencing was peripheral blood. The source of these receptors is a man under 40 with acute or convalescent COVID-19.

The chain carries TRBV7-8 and TRBJ1-1, with TRBD1 matching over 7 bases. The CDR3 totals 18 residues. From germline, CDR1 is SGHVS and CDR2 FQNEAQ. J lost 2 bases, V lost 0 bases, and 12 bases had no gene match. The CDR3 is CASSLASGTATLNTEAFF. The DNA for the CDR3 is TGTGCCAGCAGCTTAGCTTCCGGGACAGCCACTCTTAACACTGAAGCTTTCTTT.

This chain joins TRBV9 and TRBJ2-7; tentatively, D is TRBD1 (5 bases). This CDR3 is 13 amino acids long. V dropped 3 bases and J dropped 3 bases, with 10 bases sitting between them. Looked up from germline, CDR1 is SGDLS and CDR2 is YYNGEE. This CDR3 reads CASSDRIFYEQYF. The CDR3 nucleotides are TGTGCCAGCAGCGACAGGATCTTCTACGAGCAGTACTTC.

The chain employs TRBV18 and TRBJ2-3, with D maybe TRBD2 (5 bases). The CDR3 contains 16 residues. The V and J ends lost 0 bases and 1 base respectively, with 11 bases between them. Germline V gene lookup returns CDR1 KGHSH and CDR2 LQKENI. CDR3 bases: TGTGCCAGCTCACCACCGGCCGGGGTTGGCACAGATACGCAGTATTTT. Its translation is CASSPPAGVGTDTQYF.

The chain uses TRBV28 and TRBJ2-7; D might be TRBD1 (6 bases). V was trimmed by 7 bases and J by 1 base, leaving 11 bases between them. Germline loops: CDR1 MDHEN, CDR2 SYDVKM. This CDR3 region has 13 residues. The CDR3 loop reads CASIAGTSYEQYF. CDR3 bases: TGTGCCAGCATCGCCGGGACATCCTACGAGCAGTACTTC.

The gene calls are TRBV18 and TRBJ2-6; D remains ambiguous. CDR1 and CDR2 from the germline V gene are KGHSH and LQKENI. The CDR3 runs 17 residues. V dropped 1 base and J dropped 0 bases, with 10 bases sitting between them. The CDR3 is CASSPRTGRSGANVLTF. CDR3 nucleotide sequence: TGTGCCAGCTCACCACGAACTGGGCGCTCTGGGGCCAACGTCCTGACTTTC.

The V call is TRBV2, the J call TRBJ1-2, with 7 bases fitting TRBD1. Germline CDR1 SNHLY, CDR2 FYNNEI. This CDR3 has 15 residues. J gave up 2 bases and V 6 bases, and 9 bases lay outside the gene matches. CDR3 nucleotides: TGTGCCAGCAGCGCTCCGGGACAGATCAACTATGGCTACACCTTC. Translation gives CASSAPGQINYGYTF.

This chain links TRBV7-3 with TRBJ1-5, with TRBD1 matching over 8 bases. With V trimmed by 5 bases and J by 4 bases, 10 bases remained unmatched. Looked up from germline, CDR1 is SGHTA and CDR2 is FQGTGA. This CDR3 has 16 amino acids. CDR3 protein: CASSPRPGDRNQPQHF. CDR3 nucleotide sequence: TGTGCCAGCAGCCCCCGTCCAGGGGACAGGAATCAGCCCCAGCATTTT.

J is TRBJ1-5 and V is TRBV28, with 9 bases lining up with TRBD1. Looked up from germline, CDR1 is MDHEN and CDR2 is SYDVKM. The length of the CDR3 is 14 residues. The ends lost 11 bases at V and 2 bases at J; junction bases unmatched: 7. The CDR3 spells CAGTGGPGNQPQHF. CDR3 DNA sequence: TGTGCCGGAACAGGGGGCCCGGGCAATCAGCCCCAGCATTTT.

The rearrangement uses TRBV4-1 and TRBJ2-3; 13 bases line up with TRBD2. CDR1 is MGHRA, CDR2 YSYEKL, per germline. V gave up 7 bases and J gave up 3 bases; unmatched junction bases: 7. CDR3 length: 16 residues. CDR3 DNA: TGCGCCAGCACTACTAGCGGGGGGGCCTTTACAGATACGCAGTATTTT. It specifies CASTTSGGAFTDTQYF.

The rearrangement links TRBV19 to TRBJ2-1; D gene uncertain. Trimming stripped 2 bases from V and 4 bases from J, with 6 bases between. CDR1 is LNHDA and CDR2 is SQIVND in the germline V gene (reference sequence). The CDR3 is 13 amino acids. CDR3 sequence: CASSIKEYNEQFF. The CDR3, as DNA: TGTGCCAGTAGTATAAAAGAGTACAATGAGCAGTTCTTC. The variable domain in full, completed from reference TRBV19 and TRBJ2-1, reads DGGITQSPKYLFRKEGQNVTLSCEQNLNHDAMYWYRQDPGQGLRLIYYSQIVNDFQKGDIAEGYSVSREKKESFPLTVTSAQKNPTAFYLCASSIKEYNEQFFGPGTRLTVL.

The V call is TRBV10-3, the J call TRBJ1-1; TRBD1 matches 8 bases. In germline, CDR1 is ENHRY, CDR2 SYGVKD. The CDR3 has 12 residues. Germline trimming cut 3 bases from V and 8 bases from J; bases unmatched to any gene: 2. The CDR3 DNA reads TGTGCCATCAGTGAAACAGGGGGAGAAGCTTTCTTT. Its translation: CAISETGGEAFF.

J is TRBJ1-2 and V is TRBV28; 8 bases are a match to TRBD1. This CDR3 is 15 amino acids long. Germline V CDR1 and CDR2: MDHEN, SYDVKM. The V gene end was trimmed by 5 bases and the J gene end by 6 bases; junction bases not matched to a gene: 11. The CDR3 loop reads CASSLFRTGRDGYTF. CDR3 nucleotides: TGTGCCAGCAGTCTCTTCCGGACAGGGAGGGATGGCTACACCTTC.

The chain combines TRBV24-1 with TRBJ2-3, with TRBD2 identical over 12 bases. Germline CDR1 reads KGHDR; CDR2 reads SFDVKD. V was pared by 3 bases and J by 6 bases, with 6 bases of the junction left unmatched. This CDR3 region has 16 residues. The CDR3 region has the DNA TGTGCCACCAGTGATACTCTAGCGGGGGGGCCCGATACGCAGTATTTT. Residues: CATSDTLAGGPDTQYF.

This rearrangement joins TRBV28 to TRBJ2-5, with TRBD2 matching 7 bases. Unmatched junction bases numbered 12, after V lost 6 bases and J lost 5 bases. The CDR3 sequence is 15 residues long. The germline V gene encodes CDR1 MDHEN and CDR2 SYDVKM. The CDR3 DNA is TGTGCCAGCAGCACGCAAAAGACTAGCAAGGAGACCCAGTACTTC. This codes for CASSTQKTSKETQYF.

The chain has TRBV2 and TRBJ2-2; D is unclear. The V and J ends lost 5 bases and 6 bases respectively, with 19 bases between them. Germline loops: CDR1 SNHLY, CDR2 FYNNEI. This CDR3 contains 16 residues. The DNA of the CDR3 is TGTGCCAGCAGTACCGGGTCCAGTTTGCTGTCCGGGGAGCTGTTTTTT. Its translation is CASSTGSSLLSGELFF.

This clone was detected once. This rearrangement joins TRBV6-2 or TRBV6-3 to TRBJ2-3; maybe TRBD2 (6 bases). V was trimmed by 3 bases and J by 4 bases, leaving 14 bases between them. Germline V gene lookup returns CDR1 MNHEY and CDR2 SVGEGT. The CDR3 consists of 15 residues. CDR3 coding DNA: TGTGCCAGCAGTTATTCGTCGGGGGTGGCAGATACGCAGTATTTT. Translating gives CASSYSSGVADTQYF.

The chain joins TRBV9 to TRBJ1-2; 9 positions agree with TRBD1. Trimming took 0 bases from V and 7 from J; bases not matched to a gene: 13. Germline V gene sequence: CDR1 SGDLS, CDR2 YYNGEE. The CDR3 is 17 residues long. The CDR3: CASSVEFLGGTGSGYTF. The CDR3 coding sequence is TGTGCCAGCAGCGTAGAGTTTTTGGGGGGGACAGGGAGTGGCTACACCTTC.

For this clone: This specimen includes other DNA sequences encoding the same CDR3. The chain is built from TRBV18 and TRBJ1-1; a weak D match, TRBD1 (6 bases). Germline CDR1 and CDR2: KGHSH and LQKENI. The CDR3 totals 14 residues. V lost 3 bases and J 1 base, leaving 9 bases between the germline ends. For the CDR3, the DNA is TGTGCCAGCTCACCCCAGGGACAGAACACTGAAGCTTTCTTT. It yields the protein CASSPQGQNTEAFF.

V is TRBV7-8 and J is TRBJ2-1; D is perhaps TRBD2 (6 bases). Germline V gene lookup returns CDR1 SGHVS and CDR2 FQNEAQ. The CDR3 has 16 amino acids. V shed 4 bases and J shed 9 bases, with 22 bases lying between them. The CDR3 protein is CASSWGWRGATGEQFF. In DNA form, the CDR3 reads TGTGCCAGCAGCTGGGGTTGGCGGGGAGCAACTGGTGAGCAGTTCTTC.

The rearrangement links TRBV19 to TRBJ2-7; D perhaps matches TRBD2 (6 bases). The CDR3 extends over 15 amino acids. Germline assignment: CDR1 LNHDA and CDR2 SQIVND (reference sequence). V was clipped by 5 bases and J by 0 bases, with 14 bases between them. The CDR3 region is CASSPTEGLSYEQYF. The CDR3 DNA is TGTGCCAGTAGTCCCACGGAGGGGCTCTCCTACGAGCAGTACTTC. Supplemented by reference TRBV19 and TRBJ2-7, the full variable domain reads DGGITQSPKYLFRKEGQNVTLSCEQNLNHDAMYWYRQDPGQGLRLIYYSQIVNDFQKGDIAEGYSVSREKKESFPLTVTSAQKNPTAFYLCASSPTEGLSYEQYFGPGTRLTVT.

This rearrangement joins TRBV6-5 to TRBJ1-2, with D perhaps TRBD1 (5 bases). This CDR3 is 13 amino acids long. The germline V gene encodes CDR1 MNHEY and CDR2 SVGAGI. V lost 8 bases to trimming and J lost 4 bases, with 14 bases between them. The CDR3 coding sequence is TGTGCCAGCCGGGCAGGGTTCGCCTATGGCTACACCTTC. This encodes CASRAGFAYGYTF.

The chain recombines TRBV27 with TRBJ2-7, with 7 nucleotides matching TRBD2. CDR3 length equals 14 residues. CDR1 and CDR2 from the germline V gene are MNHEY and SMNVEV (reference sequence). Unmatched junction bases numbered 6, after V lost 2 bases and J lost 5 bases. The CDR3 region has the DNA TGTGCCAGCAGTTTACCGGGGGAGGGAAACGAGCAGTACTTC. Its translation is CASSLPGEGNEQYF.

This chain connects TRBV15 to TRBJ1-5; the match to TRBD1 covers 7 bases. The CDR3 is 17 residues long. V shed 4 bases and J 9 bases; nucleotides not matched to a gene: 18. Germline assignment: CDR1 LNHNV and CDR2 YYDKDF (reference sequence). The CDR3 DNA reads TGTGCCACCAGCACCCGCCTTGGTAACAGGGGAATCAGGCCCCAGCATTTT. Translating it yields CATSTRLGNRGIRPQHF. Looking up the rest from reference TRBV15 and TRBJ1-5 gives the full variable domain: DAMVIQNPRYQVTQFGKPVTLSCSQTLNHNVMYWYQQKSSQAPKLLFHYYDKDFNNEADTPDNFQSRRPNTSFCFLDIRSPGLGDTAMYLCATSTRLGNRGIRPQHFGDGTRLSIL.

The chain carries TRBV25-1 and TRBJ2-7, with a weak D call TRBD1 (5 bases). V was cut by 3 bases and J by 3 bases, with 18 bases left in between. Germline CDR1 and CDR2: MGHDK and SYGVNS. There are 16 residues in the CDR3. As DNA, the CDR3 is TGTGCCAGCAGTGACCCTACAGGACCCAATAACTACGAGCAGTACTTC. Its protein product is CASSDPTGPNNYEQYF.

This clone has just one count. J is TRBJ1-3 and V is TRBV30; no reliable D call. This CDR3 contains 14 residues. V shed 2 bases and J shed 4 bases, with 12 bases lying between them. Per the germline V gene, CDR1 is GTSNPN and CDR2 is SVGIG (reference sequence). In nucleotides, the CDR3 is TGTGCCTGGAGTATTGAGAGTATCGGAAACACCATATATTTT. As protein: CAWSIESIGNTIYF.

The V gene is TRBV4-2, the J gene TRBJ1-1; possible D gene TRBD1, 5 bases. Germline V gene lookup returns CDR1 LGHNA and CDR2 YNFKEQ. This CDR3 is built from 13 residues. V lost 1 base, J lost 10 bases, and 13 bases lay in between. Here the CDR3 reads CASSQVEQGAAFF. CDR3 bases: TGTGCCAGCAGCCAAGTGGAGCAGGGCGCAGCTTTCTTT.

This chain connects TRBV3-1 (or the pseudogene TRBV3-2) to TRBJ1-1; D is unclear. V dropped 3 bases and J dropped 8 bases, with 16 bases sitting between them. Germline V CDR1 and CDR2: LGHDT, YNNKEL (reference sequence). The CDR3 covers 14 residues. The CDR3 DNA sequence: TGTGCCAGCAGCCATGTTGTAGAGGGTCGGGAAGCTTTCTTT. It is translated as CASSHVVEGREAFF.

The chain carries TRBV7-3 and TRBJ2-3, with D perhaps matching TRBD2 (6 bases). Germline CDR1 is SGHTA and CDR2 is FQGTGA. The CDR3 loop spans 16 amino acids. Trimming took off 5 bases at V and 2 bases at J, with 17 bases between the two ends. The CDR3 reads CASSARLVHLTDTQYF. As DNA, the CDR3 is TGTGCCAGCAGCGCCCGACTAGTCCACCTCACAGATACGCAGTATTTT.

The sample holds one count of this clone. This chain joins TRBV27 and TRBJ2-7, with 8 bases fitting TRBD1. The trim removed 0 bases at V and 5 bases at J, leaving 9 bases unmatched. This CDR3 comprises 16 residues. CDR1 and CDR2 (germline): MNHEY, SMNVEV (reference sequence). CDR3 nucleotides: TGTGCCAGCAGTTTATCCCCGGACAGGGTCGCCCACGAGCAGTACTTC. Its protein is CASSLSPDRVAHEQYF.

V and J are TRBV6-5 and TRBJ1-1, with 11 positions matching TRBD1. This CDR3 region has 14 residues. CDR1 and CDR2 from the germline V gene are MNHEY and SVGAGI. V shed 6 bases, J shed 4 bases, and the junction held 4 bases outside the gene matches. As DNA, the CDR3 is TGTGCCAGCAGCTTGGACAGGGGGCCCACTGAAGCTTTCTTT. It yields the protein CASSLDRGPTEAFF.

V is TRBV28 and J is TRBJ2-7; TRBD1 matches at 8 bases. CDR1 is MDHEN and CDR2 is SYDVKM in the germline V gene. The CDR3 consists of 14 residues. V shed 3 bases and J 2 bases; nucleotides not matched to a gene: 3. CDR3 loop: CASSFSTGAYEQYF. The CDR3 bases are TGTGCCAGCAGTTTTTCGACAGGGGCCTACGAGCAGTACTTC.